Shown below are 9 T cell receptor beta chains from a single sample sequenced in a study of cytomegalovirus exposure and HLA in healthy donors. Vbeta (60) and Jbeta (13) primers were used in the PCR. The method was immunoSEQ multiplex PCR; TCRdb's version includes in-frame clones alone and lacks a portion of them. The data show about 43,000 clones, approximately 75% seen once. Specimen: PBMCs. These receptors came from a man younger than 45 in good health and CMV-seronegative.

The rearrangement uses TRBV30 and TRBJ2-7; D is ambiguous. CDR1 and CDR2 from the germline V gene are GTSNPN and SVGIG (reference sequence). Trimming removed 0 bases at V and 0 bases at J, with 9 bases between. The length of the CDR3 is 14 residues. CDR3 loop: CAWSVRLNSYEQYF. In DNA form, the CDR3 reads TGTGCCTGGAGTGTACGACTCAACTCCTACGAGCAGTACTTC.

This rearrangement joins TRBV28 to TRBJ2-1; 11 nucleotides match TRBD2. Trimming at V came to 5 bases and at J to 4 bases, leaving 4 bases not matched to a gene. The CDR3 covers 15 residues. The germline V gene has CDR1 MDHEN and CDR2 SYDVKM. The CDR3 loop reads CASSLRTSGYNEQFF. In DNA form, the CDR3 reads TGTGCCAGCAGTCTAAGGACTAGCGGGTACAATGAGCAGTTCTTC.

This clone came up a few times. Written as DNA, the CDR3 is TGTGCCAGCAGCTCCGGACTAGCGGGAGTGTCAGATACGCAGTATTTT. Its protein is CASSSGLAGVSDTQYF. This chain joins TRBV5-4 and TRBJ2-3; 13 nucleotides line up with TRBD2. The germline V gene encodes CDR1 SGHNT and CDR2 YYREEE (reference sequence). J was trimmed by 4 bases and V by 3 bases; bases with no gene match: 5. The CDR3 contains 16 residues.

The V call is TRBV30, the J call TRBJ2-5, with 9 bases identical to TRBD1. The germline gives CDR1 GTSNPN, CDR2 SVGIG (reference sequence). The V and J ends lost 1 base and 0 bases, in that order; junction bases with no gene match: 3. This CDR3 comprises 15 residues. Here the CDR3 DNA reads TGTGCCTGGAGTGCCGGGACAGGGAACCAAGAGACCCAGTACTTC. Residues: CAWSAGTGNQETQYF.

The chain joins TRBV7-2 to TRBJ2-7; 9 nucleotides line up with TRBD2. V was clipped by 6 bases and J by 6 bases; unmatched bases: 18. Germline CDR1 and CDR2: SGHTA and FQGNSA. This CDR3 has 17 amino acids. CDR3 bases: TGTGCCAGCAGGAAACTAGCGGGTGGACTTGGGACCGTCGAGCAGTACTTC. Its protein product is CASRKLAGGLGTVEQYF.

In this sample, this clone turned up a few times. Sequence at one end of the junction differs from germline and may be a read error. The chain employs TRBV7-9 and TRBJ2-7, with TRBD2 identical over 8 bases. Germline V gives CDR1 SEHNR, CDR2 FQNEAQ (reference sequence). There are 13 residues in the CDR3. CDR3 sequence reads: CSSSLLAGGEQYF. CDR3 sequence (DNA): TGTTCCAGCAGCTTACTCGCGGGGGGAGAGCAGTACTTC.

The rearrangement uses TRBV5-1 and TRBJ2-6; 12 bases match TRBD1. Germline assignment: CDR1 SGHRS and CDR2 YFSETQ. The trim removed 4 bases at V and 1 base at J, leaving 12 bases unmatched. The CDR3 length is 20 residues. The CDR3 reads CASSHLPPGQGASGANVLTF. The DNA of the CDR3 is TGCGCCAGCAGCCACCTCCCTCCGGGACAGGGGGCATCTGGGGCCAACGTCCTGACTTTC.

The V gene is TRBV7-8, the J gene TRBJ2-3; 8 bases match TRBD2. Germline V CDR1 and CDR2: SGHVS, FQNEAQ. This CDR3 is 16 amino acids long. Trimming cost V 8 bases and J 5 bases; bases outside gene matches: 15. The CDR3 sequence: CASLAGQREMKDTQYF. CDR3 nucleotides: TGTGCCAGCTTAGCGGGCCAGCGGGAGATGAAAGATACGCAGTATTTT.

The CDR3 sequence: CASSDGTGYNSPLHF. The CDR3 DNA follows: TGTGCCAGCAGTGATGGGACAGGCTATAATTCACCCCTCCACTTT. This chain links TRBV6-1 with TRBJ1-6, with 8 positions matching TRBD1. The CDR3 extends over 15 amino acids. V dropped 3 bases and J dropped 3; count of bases not matched to a gene: 1. CDR1 and CDR2 from the germline V gene are MNHNS and SASEGT.